Listed here is a single T cell receptor beta chain. Its antigen is still unknown. No base-level quality is on record; no much larger clone is a single base apart. Collaborating institutions collected whole blood in K2EDTA tubes following their own protocols. For TCRbeta analysis, collaborator samples were shipped as frozen whole blood, as isolated PBMCs, or as DNA extracted from either sample type. This sample was included in a study of blood T cell repertoires in COVID-19 (dated by TCRdb to the early 2020s). About the investigation overall: Samples covering the acute and convalescent phases of COVID-19 were provided by collaborators in the United States, Italy and Spain. A de-identified subject ID, COVID-19 status, age in years and sex were almost always included in the sample metadata. The samples were drawn from the first 160 participants of the ongoing ImmuneRACE study and from 1,200 or so subjects provided by 6 global collaborators. The repertoires were made available in a free public database intended to serve as a resource for research on the immune response to SARS-CoV-2. The material from the prospective study consisted of cDNA or gDNA derived from T cells, B-cell-depleted T cells, or PBMCs. The dataset comprised deeply sampled blood TCRbeta repertoires from subjects exposed to, actively infected with, or recovered from COVID-19. Where HLA class I and class II types were available, the types were taken from metadata supplied by the sample provider, not from assay-based typing. On the study overall, not on this receptor specifically: The amount of clinical and demographic metadata varied by source and participant and was provided uncurated.

The CDR3 spans 17 residues, from the cysteine through the phenylalanine. The retained sequence is limited to the CDR3, 51 bases, with the frame set at the first base. V ends up 1 base short and J 5 bases short, with an unmatched junction base count of 9. Taken from the germline V gene (reference sequence), the CDR1 and CDR2 loops are SGHNT and YYREEE. TCRbeta CDR3 regions were amplified from genomic DNA using the immunoSEQ Assay, a bias-controlled multiplex PCR. Under the source paper's analysis protocol: Within the assay, amplification of reference gene primers was used to estimate how many nucleated cells each sample contained. To quantify the absolute abundance of each unique TCRbeta CDR3 rearrangement, sequence reads were collapsed and filtered. Productive Simpson clonality was computed per sample as the square root of Simpson's diversity index over productive rearrangements. The clones in this table, taken by TCRdb from immuneACCESS, are in-frame only. Not every clone is retained; where verified, under half of the shortfall comes from an unresolved V gene, and the cause of the rest is unknown. Clone size and V and J calls were adopted from that table, with D and trimming inferred from the DNA. This sample holds hundreds of thousands of clones; approximately 90% were observed only once. The ten largest clonotypes hold roughly 4% of the sample.

The sequenced material came from peripheral blood. This receptor was identified in a woman under 40 with acute or convalescent COVID-19. Recombination linked TRBV5-4 to TRBJ2-2; 9 middle bases align to TRBD2. The sequence in DNA is TGTGCCAGCAGCTTGCAGCGGGGGGCTTCGCCGACCGGGGAGCTGTTTTTT. Translation gives CASSLQRGASPTGELFF. This CDR3, with the reference TRBV5-4 and TRBJ2-2 proteins standing in past its ends, gives the full variable domain ETGVTQSPTHLIKTRGQQVTLRCSSQSGHNTVSWYQQALGQGPQFIFQYYREEENGRGNFPPRFSGLQFPNYSSELNVNALELDDSALYLCASSLQRGASPTGELFFGEGSRLTVL.